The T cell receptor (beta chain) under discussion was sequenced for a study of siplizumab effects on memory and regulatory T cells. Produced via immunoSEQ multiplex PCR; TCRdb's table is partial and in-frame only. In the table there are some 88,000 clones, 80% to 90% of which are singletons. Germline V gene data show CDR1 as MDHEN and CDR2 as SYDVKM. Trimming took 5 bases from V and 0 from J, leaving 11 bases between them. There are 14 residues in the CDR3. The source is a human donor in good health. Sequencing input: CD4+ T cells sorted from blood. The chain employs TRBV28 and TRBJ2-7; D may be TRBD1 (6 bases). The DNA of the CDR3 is TGTGCCAGCAGTCCCACAGGGTACTCCTACGAGCAGTACTTC. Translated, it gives CASSPTGYSYEQYF.